This TCR beta chain stems from a study of cytomegalovirus exposure and HLA in healthy donors. Trimming took off 3 bases at V and 0 bases at J, with 2 bases between the two ends. CDR1 is MNHEY, CDR2 SVGAGI, per germline. The CDR3 is 12 amino acids. A multiplex PCR was run with 60 Vbeta primers and 13 Jbeta primers. The data were produced by immunoSEQ multiplex PCR, yet TCRdb's version contains in-frame clones alone and is incomplete. The sample yields 110,000 or so clones, around 80% seen once. The chain recombines TRBV6-5 with TRBJ1-2; D ambiguous. Sequences were obtained from PBMCs. The clonotype was recovered from a man aged 30-40 years in good health and CMV-seronegative. Here the CDR3 reads CASSYTNYGYTF. The CDR3 DNA reads as TGTGCCAGCAGTTATACTAACTATGGCTACACCTTC.